A single sample gave rise to the 5 T cell receptor beta chains below, sequenced in a study of CD4 and CD8 cells across lung adenocarcinoma regions. TCRdb fed the PCR reads into MiXCR, producing one record per CDR3 protein. The sample consists of approximately 9,600 distinct CDR3 sequences, approximately 50% of them appearing once. Specimen: CD4+ T cells from the margin of a lung tumor. The receptors derive from a male donor with lung adenocarcinoma. The CD4 and CD8 labels of this study may be unreliable.

The chain links TRBV6-5 to TRBJ2-3; maybe TRBD1 (6 bases). Germline V gene sequence: CDR1 MNHEY, CDR2 SVGAGI. V lost 5 bases and J 2 bases, leaving 14 bases between the germline ends. This CDR3 has 15 amino acids. The CDR3 nucleotides read TGTGCCAGCAGTCACAGGGAAGGGCACACAGATACGCAGTATTTT. Protein product: CASSHREGHTDTQYF.

Worth noting for this clonotype: At one of its ends the junction is not consistent with the germline gene, which may arise from a read error. The gene calls are TRBV6-1 and TRBJ2-3; a possible D gene is TRBD1 (5 bases). From germline, CDR1 is MNHNS and CDR2 SASEGT. The CDR3 length is 14 residues. The CDR3, as DNA: TGTGCCAGCAGGGGGCTGCCTGGCGTAGACACGCAGTACTTT. It is translated as CASRGLPGVDTQYF.

In this sample, this clonotype is medium-sized. V and J are TRBV6-1 and TRBJ2-3; the D gene could be TRBD1 or TRBD2 (5 bases each). The CDR3 consists of 14 residues. Looked up from germline, CDR1 is MNHNS and CDR2 is SASEGT. With 4 bases removed from V and 2 bases from J, the gap between germline ends came to 10 bases. CDR3 amino acids: CASSARDPTDTQYF. For the CDR3, the DNA is TGTGCCAGCAGTGCTCGGGACCCCACAGATACGCAGTATTTT.

About this clonotype itself: An end of the junction differs from the germline gene, which may be a read error. The rearrangement joins TRBV6-1 to TRBJ2-3; D could derive from TRBD1 or TRBD2 (6 bases each). The V gene's germline CDR1 is MNHNS and CDR2 SASEGT. The CDR3 totals 15 residues. Here the CDR3 DNA reads TGTGCCAGCAGTGAGGGTAGGGGGGCCAAAAATACTCAGTATTTT. Its protein is CASSEGRGAKNTQYF.

The chain carries TRBV27 and TRBJ2-3; D is possibly TRBD2 (9 bases). Germline V CDR1 and CDR2: MNHEY, SMNVEV (reference sequence). Trimming took 8 bases from V and 4 from J, leaving 31 bases between them. This CDR3 spans 19 amino acids. CDR3 bases: TGTGCCAGCCGCCCTGGAGGACTAGCGACGGCCAGGGGGCCAGATACGCAGTATTTT. It encodes CASRPGGLATARGPDTQYF.